This record concerns one T cell receptor beta chain sequence. The target antigen is unknown. Some second doses came at about 4 weeks and others at about 12 weeks; these were pooled. The source of the sample is a study of T cell responses to AZD1222 COVID-19 vaccine. V was clipped by 5 bases and J by 5 bases, with 16 bases between them. The length of the CDR3 is 15 residues. CDR1 LNHDA and CDR2 SQIVND come from the germline V gene (reference sequence). Overall study findings and caveats: Donors skewed white British and female; clonal diversity was possibly underestimated.

Assay: immunoSEQ multiplex PCR; the TCRdb copy retains only in-frame clones and omits some. The table shows tens of thousands of clones, with approximately 90% occurring only once. Specimen: peripheral blood, collected 28 days after the second AZD1222 dose. This sequence joins TRBV19 and TRBJ1-5; a weak D match, TRBD1 (6 bases). This receptor was taken from an adult who received the AZD1222 COVID-19 vaccine. The CDR3 loop is CASSWGRGRDQPQHF. The CDR3 DNA reads as TGTGCCAGTAGTTGGGGGCGGGGGCGAGATCAGCCCCAGCATTTT.